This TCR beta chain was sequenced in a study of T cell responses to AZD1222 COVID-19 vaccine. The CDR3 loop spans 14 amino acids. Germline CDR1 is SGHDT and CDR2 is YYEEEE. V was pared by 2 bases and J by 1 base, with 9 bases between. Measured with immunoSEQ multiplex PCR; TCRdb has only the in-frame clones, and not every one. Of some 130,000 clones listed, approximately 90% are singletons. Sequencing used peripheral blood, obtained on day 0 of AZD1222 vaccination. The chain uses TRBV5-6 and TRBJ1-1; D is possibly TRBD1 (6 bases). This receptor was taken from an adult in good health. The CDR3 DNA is TGTGCCAGCAGCTTAACAGGGAGGAACACTGAAGCTTTCTTT. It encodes CASSLTGRNTEAFF.